These 15 T cell receptor beta chains were all obtained from the same sample, sequenced in a study of T cells after yellow fever vaccination. Each CDR3 protein is one row after TCRdb ran MiXCR on the 5' RACE reads. In the table there are 600,000 to 750,000 distinct CDR3 sequences, approximately 13% of which are singletons. Sample: PBMCs, taken on the day of the yellow fever booster vaccination. These receptors came from a man under 40 who received the YFV17D yellow fever vaccine.

This clonotype was picked up a small number of times. J is TRBJ1-1 and V is TRBV15, with D perhaps matching TRBD1 (5 bases). CDR1 LNHNV and CDR2 YYDKDF come from the germline V gene (reference sequence). The CDR3 sequence is 15 residues long. Trimming pared 1 base from V and 11 bases from J, leaving 20 bases between. This chain's CDR3 is CATSRASQGTGRAFF. DNA for the CDR3: TGTGCCACCAGCAGAGCGTCCCAGGGCACTGGAAGGGCTTTCTTT.

Comments on this clonotype: Compared with germline, one end of the junction differs, possibly owing to a read error. V gene TRBV19 combines with J gene TRBJ2-1, with 12 bases lining up with TRBD2. CDR1 and CDR2 (germline): LNHDA, SQIVND (reference sequence). The CDR3 is made up of 16 amino acids. CDR3 DNA: TGTGCAAGTAGCACCGACGCTAGCGGGAGGGTAGATGAGCAGTTCTTC. Amino acid sequence: CASSTDASGRVDEQFF.

The gene calls are TRBV29-1 and TRBJ2-1; no definite D call. Germline V gene sequence: CDR1 SQVTM, CDR2 ANQGSEA. The CDR3 spans 14 residues. V was cut by 4 bases and J by 8 bases, with 18 bases left in between. CDR3 sequence (DNA): TGCAGCGTTGGTCCCGGGCTCCGATATTATGAGCAGTTCTTC. This sequence encodes CSVGPGLRYYEQFF.

This clonotype has only a few counts. The chain employs TRBV20-1 and TRBJ2-4; D is possibly TRBD1 or TRBD2 (6 bases each). V was shortened by 5 bases and J by 3 bases, with 17 bases between the two germline ends. Germline values: CDR1 DFQATT, CDR2 SNEGSKA (reference sequence). This CDR3 comprises 15 residues. In DNA, the CDR3 is TGCAGTGCTCCCTCCGGGGGCTATGACAAAAACATTCAGTACTTC. Amino acid sequence: CSAPSGGYDKNIQYF.

This chain uses TRBV10-3 with TRBJ2-3; 7 nucleotides match TRBD2. With V trimmed by 9 bases and J by 3 bases, 6 bases remained unmatched. This CDR3 contains 13 residues. Germline V gene lookup returns CDR1 ENHRY and CDR2 SYGVKD. The CDR3 sequence: CAIASGRTDTQYF. The DNA for the CDR3 is TGTGCCATAGCTAGCGGTCGAACAGATACGCAGTATTTT.

The chain has TRBV6-2 or TRBV6-3 and TRBJ2-2, with no clear D. V gave up 5 bases and J gave up 4 bases, with 11 bases separating them. CDR3 length: 14 amino acids. Germline assignment: CDR1 MNHEY and CDR2 SVGEGT. The CDR3 is CASSQEKVTGELFF. The CDR3 DNA is TGTGCCAGCAGTCAAGAAAAAGTCACCGGGGAGCTGTTTTTT.

The V gene is TRBV11-3, the J gene TRBJ2-5; TRBD1 aligns across 8 bases. V lost 5 bases and J lost 7; bases outside the gene matches: 6. Germline lookup yields CDR1 SGHNT and CDR2 YENEEA. This CDR3 region has 13 residues. Written as DNA, the CDR3 is TGTGCCAGCAGCCGGGACAGGCTTTCGACCCAGTACTTC. It specifies CASSRDRLSTQYF.

This clonotype was seen at least ten times. V is TRBV7-2 and J is TRBJ1-4; 7 bases agree with TRBD1. The length of the CDR3 is 15 residues. Germline CDR1 SGHTA, CDR2 FQGNSA. Trimming took 5 bases from V and 2 from J; bases not matched to a gene: 5. The CDR3 reads CASSPTTGTNEKLFF. The CDR3 bases are TGTGCCAGCAGCCCTACGACAGGGACTAATGAAAAACTGTTTTTT.

This clonotype has just a few counts. The rearrangement links TRBV20-1 to TRBJ1-6, with TRBD1 identical over 7 bases. CDR1 is DFQATT and CDR2 is SNEGSKA in the germline V gene (reference sequence). The CDR3 has 14 amino acids. Trimming took 4 bases from V and 9 from J; bases not matched to a gene: 9. CDR3 sequence: CSAMAQGLGSPLHF. Written as DNA, the CDR3 is TGCAGTGCTATGGCACAGGGGTTAGGTTCACCCCTCCACTTT.

The rearrangement joins TRBV9 to TRBJ1-1; D may be TRBD1 (5 bases). The CDR3 has 13 residues. Trimming took off 0 bases at V and 11 bases at J, with 14 bases between the two ends. Germline CDR1 is SGDLS and CDR2 is YYNGEE. DNA for the CDR3: TGTGCCAGCAGCGTAGCTTGGGAAGGGGAGGCTTTCTTT. Protein sequence: CASSVAWEGEAFF.

This rearrangement joins TRBV5-1 to TRBJ2-5, with D possibly being TRBD1 (5 bases). The CDR3 is made up of 14 amino acids. Between the trimmed V and J ends, which lost 6 bases and 5 bases, there was a span of 17 bases. Germline loops: CDR1 SGHRS, CDR2 YFSETQ. Here the CDR3 reads CASTQGPPPETQYF. CDR3 coding DNA: TGCGCCAGCACCCAGGGTCCTCCGCCGGAGACCCAGTACTTC.

This clonotype was observed a handful of times. In nucleotides, the CDR3 is TGTGCCAGCAGCATGCGTACAGGCCTCTATGGCTACACCTTC. Its protein is CASSMRTGLYGYTF. The V and J genes are TRBV5-6 and TRBJ1-2; D might be TRBD1 (5 bases). This CDR3 contains 14 residues. V was clipped by 4 bases and J by 4 bases, with 14 bases between them. Germline V gene sequence: CDR1 SGHDT, CDR2 YYEEEE.

V and J are TRBV15 and TRBJ2-5, with D possibly being TRBD2 (5 bases). The ends were cut back, 0 bases at V and 5 bases at J, with 13 bases in the middle. The CDR3 has 15 residues. The germline CDR1 and CDR2 sequences are LNHNV and YYDKDF (reference sequence). Here the CDR3 DNA reads TGTGCCACCAGCAGAGATAGTAGGCCGGGGGAGACCCAGTACTTC. Its protein product is CATSRDSRPGETQYF.

This chain joins TRBV29-1 and TRBJ1-1, with D uncertain. The V and J ends lost 3 bases and 4 bases respectively, with 6 bases between them. CDR1 SQVTM and CDR2 ANQGSEA come from the germline V gene. This CDR3 spans 11 amino acids. CDR3 in DNA: TGCAGCGTTGACGGTGGCACTGAAGCTTTCTTT. Its translation is CSVDGGTEAFF.

V usage is TRBV5-5 and J usage is TRBJ1-1; 9 nucleotides line up with TRBD1. Germline V gives CDR1 SGHKS, CDR2 YYEKEE (reference sequence). CDR3 length: 16 residues. Losses at the gene ends were 0 bases for V and 11 bases for J; bases not matched to a gene: 14. CDR3 region: CASSLGLGQGLSRAFF. The CDR3 DNA is TGTGCCAGCAGCTTGGGTCTTGGACAGGGGTTATCACGGGCTTTCTTT.